Following are 26 T cell receptor beta chains from one sample sequenced in a study of vaccination and CD4 T cells after COVID-19. For these receptors, no antigen is known. Indicated treatment: approximately nine-day PBMC culture with coronavirus spike peptide pools or control peptides (ViraFEST assay). At the Johns Hopkins FTIC core, DNA taken from cultured CD4+ T cells was sequenced by way of the Oncomine TCR Beta short-read assay. Each CDR3 protein is one row after TCRdb ran MiXCR on the PCR reads. The sample includes 12,000 or so distinct CDR3 sequences, about 40% of them seen just once. Sequenced: CD4+ T cells from blood, cultured in vitro. These receptors all stem from a human donor who had recovered from COVID-19.

This clonotype occurred a few times. The chain couples TRBV20-1 to TRBJ1-2; TRBD1 matches 8 bases. CDR3 size: 17 residues. Trimming took 6 bases from V and 1 from J; bases not matched to a gene: 16. Germline V gives CDR1 DFQATT, CDR2 SNEGSKA (reference sequence). The CDR3 spells CSAVGGGQAIGNYGYTF. The CDR3 nucleotides are TGCAGTGCGGTTGGGGGGGGACAGGCAATCGGTAACTATGGCTACACCTTC.

This clonotype was found once. The chain joins TRBV6-1 to TRBJ1-1, with D perhaps matching TRBD1 (6 bases). The germline V gene has CDR1 MNHNS and CDR2 SASEGT. CDR3 size: 14 residues. V dropped 6 bases and J dropped 0 bases, with 11 bases sitting between them. The CDR3 bases are TGTGCCAGCAGAGAAACAGGGATGAACACTGAAGCTTTCTTT. Residues: CASRETGMNTEAFF.

The rearrangement uses TRBV6-1 and TRBJ1-1; 7 bases match TRBD1. The CDR3 covers 14 residues. The V segment lost 4 bases and the J segment 9 bases; nucleotides outside the gene matches: 11. Germline assignment: CDR1 MNHNS and CDR2 SASEGT. Here the CDR3 reads CASSGNRQGGKAFF. In DNA, the CDR3 is TGTGCCAGCAGTGGAAACAGACAGGGCGGGAAAGCTTTCTTT.

This clonotype has just one count. The chain couples TRBV29-1 to TRBJ2-7; 9 bases fit TRBD2. The CDR3 consists of 14 residues. Germline trimming cut 6 bases from V and 7 bases from J; bases unmatched to any gene: 13. Germline-derived CDR1 and CDR2 are SQVTM and ANQGSEA. The CDR3 region is CSVKRAGGFGEQYF. As DNA, the CDR3 is TGCAGCGTGAAGAGAGCGGGGGGTTTCGGAGAGCAGTACTTC.

The J gene is TRBJ1-2, the V gene TRBV4-2; 7 bases match TRBD1. Trimming at V came to 1 base and at J to 2 bases, leaving 7 bases not matched to a gene. Germline assignment: CDR1 LGHNA and CDR2 YNFKEQ. The CDR3 totals 16 residues. The CDR3 spells CASSQGDRLANYGYTF. The CDR3 DNA follows: TGTGCCAGCAGCCAAGGGGACAGATTGGCCAACTATGGCTACACCTTC.

The rearrangement links TRBV7-2 to TRBJ1-5; D remains unclear. Germline V CDR1 and CDR2: SGHTA, FQGNSA. Trimming cost V 2 bases and J 7 bases, with 15 bases left between them. This CDR3 is built from 15 residues. The CDR3 here is CASSLFRNTGQPQHF. The CDR3 nucleotides are TGTGCCAGCAGCTTATTCCGGAATACTGGGCAGCCCCAGCATTTT.

This chain uses TRBV7-9 with TRBJ2-1; D is perhaps TRBD2 (5 bases). This CDR3 comprises 18 residues. Deletions cut 2 bases from V and 6 bases from J, with 23 bases between. The germline gives CDR1 SEHNR, CDR2 FQNEAQ (reference sequence). The CDR3 sequence: CASSLRVLRDYDINEQFF. The CDR3 bases are TGTGCCAGCAGCTTAAGAGTCCTTCGAGACTATGATATCAATGAGCAGTTCTTC. Variable domain in full (rest from reference TRBV7-9 and TRBJ2-1): DTGVSQNPRHKITKRGQNVTFRCDPISEHNRLYWYRQTLGQGPEFLTYFQNEAQLEKSRLLSDRFSAERPKGSFSTLEIQRTEQGDSAMYLCASSLRVLRDYDINEQFFGPGTRLTVL.

J is TRBJ1-2 and V is TRBV18; tentative D call: TRBD1 (5 bases). Trimming stripped 3 bases from V and 3 bases from J, with 17 bases between. This CDR3 region has 16 residues. CDR1 and CDR2 from the germline V gene are KGHSH and LQKENI. The CDR3 region is CASSPRGQGGDYGYTF. The CDR3 DNA reads as TGTGCCAGCTCACCTCGAGGGCAGGGAGGAGACTATGGCTACACCTTC.

The chain couples TRBV2 to TRBJ1-5; 7 nucleotides align to TRBD1. The CDR3 is made up of 16 amino acids. J was trimmed by 0 bases and V by 5 bases; bases with no gene match: 7. Per the germline V gene, CDR1 is SNHLY and CDR2 is FYNNEI. CDR3 protein: CASSSGQTYSNQPQHF. DNA of the CDR3: TGTGCCAGCAGTTCGGGACAGACTTATAGCAATCAGCCCCAGCATTTT.

The chain employs TRBV7-4 and TRBJ1-5, with 7 bases lining up with TRBD1. Trimming took 5 bases from V and 3 from J; bases not matched to a gene: 7. The CDR3 spans 15 residues. The germline CDR1 and CDR2 sequences are SGHVT and SQSDAQ. The CDR3 DNA reads TGTGCCAGCAGCCCGGGACAGAGTAACAATCAGCCCCAGCATTTT. This sequence encodes CASSPGQSNNQPQHF. The full variable domain, in which reference TRBV7-4 and TRBJ1-5 provide the parts outside the CDR3, is GAGVSQSPRYKVAKRGRDVALRCDSISGHVTLYWYRQTLGQGSEVLTYSQSDAQRDKSGRPSGRFSAERPERSVSTLKIQRTEQGDSAVYLCASSPGQSNNQPQHFGDGTRLSIL.

The chain couples TRBV15 to TRBJ1-2, with 9 positions matching TRBD1. Germline V CDR1 and CDR2: LNHNV, YYDKDF (reference sequence). This CDR3 region has 14 residues. The ends lost 5 bases at V and 7 bases at J; junction bases unmatched: 8. The CDR3 sequence: CATSGNRGLGGYTF. The CDR3 DNA is TGTGCCACCAGCGGTAACAGGGGGCTTGGTGGCTACACCTTC.

The CDR3, as DNA: TGCAGTGCTCACGGGACAGGCCGCTATGGCTACACCTTC. Amino acids: CSAHGTGRYGYTF. This chain connects TRBV20-1 to TRBJ1-2; 8 nucleotides align to TRBD1. The CDR3 contains 13 residues. Germline V gives CDR1 DFQATT, CDR2 SNEGSKA (reference sequence). The trim removed 5 bases at V and 4 bases at J, leaving 6 bases unmatched.

This clonotype was observed a handful of times. V and J are TRBV6-2 or TRBV6-3 and TRBJ1-5; 8 bases match TRBD1. The CDR3 covers 18 residues. J was trimmed by 1 base and V by 2 bases; bases with no gene match: 10. Germline lookup yields CDR1 MNHEY and CDR2 SVGEGT. CDR3 sequence reads: CASSYNAQGARSNQPQHF. The DNA for the CDR3 is TGTGCCAGCAGTTACAACGCCCAGGGGGCTCGAAGCAATCAGCCCCAGCATTTT.

V gene TRBV6-1 combines with J gene TRBJ1-1; D is possibly TRBD1 (6 bases). The CDR3 loop spans 15 amino acids. Germline-derived CDR1 and CDR2 are MNHNS and SASEGT. V lost 7 bases, J lost 4 bases, and 19 bases lay in between. The CDR3: CASKTEGGLGTEAFF. The CDR3 coding sequence is TGTGCCAGCAAAACAGAAGGGGGGTTGGGCACTGAAGCTTTCTTT.

This clonotype occurred a few times. The chain uses TRBV11-2 and TRBJ1-6, with D hard to call. Germline CDR1 SGHAT, CDR2 FQNNGV. The CDR3 contains 15 residues. The V gene lost 0 bases and the J gene lost 4 bases, with 7 bases spanning the gap. As DNA, the CDR3 is TGTGCCAGCAGCTTAGAACAGCCTTATAATTCACCCCTCCACTTT. Amino acid sequence: CASSLEQPYNSPLHF.

This clonotype was counted a few times. The CDR3 loop reads CSAIPGQGIGNTIYF. DNA of the CDR3: TGCAGTGCTATACCGGGACAGGGCATAGGAAACACCATATATTTT. This chain connects TRBV20-1 to TRBJ1-3; TRBD1 agrees at 9 bases. The CDR3 is made up of 15 amino acids. V shed 4 bases and J 4 bases; nucleotides not matched to a gene: 8. Germline V gives CDR1 DFQATT, CDR2 SNEGSKA (reference sequence).

J is TRBJ1-2 and V is TRBV5-4; D unclear. V lost 0 bases and J 8 bases, leaving 8 bases between the germline ends. Germline V gene data show CDR1 as SGHNT and CDR2 as YYREEE (reference sequence). This CDR3 has 12 residues. The CDR3 region has the DNA TGTGCCAGCAGCTTGGAAGGGTGGGGCTACACCTTC. It yields the protein CASSLEGWGYTF.

The chain recombines TRBV7-8 with TRBJ1-6; D gene unclear. With 5 bases removed from V and 0 bases from J, the gap between germline ends came to 20 bases. The CDR3 covers 19 residues. Germline CDR1 is SGHVS and CDR2 is FQNEAQ. CDR3 nucleotide sequence: TGTGCCAGCAGCGACCGGGGAGCGGCACAAAGCTCCTATAATTCACCCCTCCACTTT. Amino acids: CASSDRGAAQSSYNSPLHF.

This clonotype was seen a single time. The gene calls are TRBV29-1 and TRBJ1-2; no reliable D call. The germline V gene encodes CDR1 SQVTM and CDR2 ANQGSEA. Trimming cost V 6 bases and J 2 bases, with 10 bases left between them. The CDR3 consists of 12 residues. Here the CDR3 DNA reads TGCAGCGTCGTCACACGGAACTATGGCTACACCTTC. It specifies CSVVTRNYGYTF.

The V call is TRBV30, the J call TRBJ2-7; 7 positions agree with TRBD1. This CDR3 contains 14 residues. Trimming took 6 bases from V and 0 from J; bases not matched to a gene: 8. Germline CDR1 reads GTSNPN; CDR2 reads SVGIG (reference sequence). The CDR3 nucleotides read TGTGCCTGCCGCCGACAGGGATACTCCTACGAGCAGTACTTC. It yields the protein CACRRQGYSYEQYF.

This clonotype has just a few counts. V and J are TRBV18 and TRBJ2-1; the D is unclear. There are 13 residues in the CDR3. In germline, CDR1 is KGHSH, CDR2 LQKENI. Trimming cost V 3 bases and J 6 bases, with 9 bases left between them. CDR3 sequence: CASSPRGFNEQFF. Written as DNA, the CDR3 is TGTGCCAGCTCACCTCGAGGATTCAATGAGCAGTTCTTC.

This clonotype was counted a few times. V gene TRBV20-1 combines with J gene TRBJ1-6; no definite D call. V lost 0 bases to trimming and J lost 1 base, with 10 bases between them. Germline CDR1 reads DFQATT; CDR2 reads SNEGSKA (reference sequence). The CDR3 has 16 amino acids. The CDR3 reads CSARDLAGSYNSPLHF. In nucleotides, the CDR3 is TGCAGTGCTAGAGATCTGGCCGGTTCCTATAATTCACCCCTCCACTTT.

In this sample, this clonotype turned up a few times. The chain is built from TRBV10-3 and TRBJ1-5, with D possibly matching TRBD1 (5 bases). CDR1 is ENHRY and CDR2 is SYGVKD in the germline V gene. This CDR3 region has 15 residues. Trimming removed 3 bases at V and 3 bases at J, with 12 bases between. CDR3 DNA sequence: TGTGCCATCAGTGAAATGGGGCCTTCCAATCAGCCCCAGCATTTT. Translating it yields CAISEMGPSNQPQHF.

The chain employs TRBV20-1 and TRBJ1-1; D is uncertain. Deletions cut 6 bases from V and 0 bases from J, with 8 bases between. The CDR3 loop spans 12 amino acids. The germline V gene has CDR1 DFQATT and CDR2 SNEGSKA (reference sequence). The CDR3 loop is CSARHMNTEAFF. CDR3 bases: TGCAGTGCCAGACACATGAACACTGAAGCTTTCTTT.

The chain joins TRBV15 to TRBJ2-3; no clear D. V was clipped by 3 bases and J by 1 base, with 11 bases between them. The CDR3 length is 15 residues. The V gene's germline CDR1 is LNHNV and CDR2 YYDKDF (reference sequence). This CDR3 reads CATSRMGYGTDTQYF. The CDR3 DNA reads as TGTGCCACCAGCAGGATGGGGTATGGCACAGATACGCAGTATTTT.

The chain couples TRBV19 to TRBJ1-1; TRBD1 matches 8 bases. Germline CDR1 LNHDA, CDR2 SQIVND (reference sequence). The CDR3 runs to 14 residues. The junction had 5 bases not matched to a gene; V was cut back by 7 bases and J by 1 base. The CDR3 DNA reads as TGTGCCAGTACTAAAGGGACAGGGAACACTGAAGCTTTCTTT. This codes for CASTKGTGNTEAFF.